A single sample is the source of the 7 T cell receptor beta chains below, sequenced in a study of shared clonotypes between healthy human individuals. Profiled with immunoSEQ multiplex PCR; TCRdb holds only in-frame clones, not every one. The sample includes over 300,000 clones, over 75% of them seen just once. The specimen was memory CD8+ T cells sorted from blood. Subset described: CD45RO+ cells pooled with CCR7-negative TemRA cells. Receptor source: a man aged 18 to 30 in good health.

DNA of the CDR3: TGTGCCAGCAGCATTGGACTAGCGGGCCCCGAGACCCAGTACTTC. This gives the protein CASSIGLAGPETQYF. The V and J genes are TRBV7-2 and TRBJ2-5; TRBD2 matches 11 bases. CDR1 and CDR2 from the germline V gene are SGHTA and FQGNSA. The J segment lost 5 bases and the V segment lost 5 bases, leaving 7 bases of the junction unmatched. This CDR3 has 15 residues.

The chain is built from TRBV13 and TRBJ2-3; TRBD1 is a possible D gene (6 bases). V was pared by 3 bases and J by 1 base, with 14 bases between. This CDR3 is built from 16 residues. Germline CDR1 reads PRHDT; CDR2 reads FYEKMQ (reference sequence). The CDR3 sequence is CASSLTQGLGTDTQYF. The CDR3 DNA reads TGTGCCAGCAGCTTGACCCAGGGGCTTGGCACAGATACGCAGTATTTT.

As DNA, the CDR3 is TGCGCCAGCAGCTTGGTGGGAGGAAGGGAGACCCAGTACTTC. Encoded protein: CASSLVGGRETQYF. The chain links TRBV5-1 to TRBJ2-5, with D possibly matching TRBD2 (6 bases). The CDR3 loop spans 14 amino acids. The ends were cut back, 0 bases at V and 5 bases at J, with 11 bases in the middle. CDR1 and CDR2 (germline): SGHRS, YFSETQ.

V is TRBV6-5 and J is TRBJ1-1; D is undetermined. Trimming left V 2 bases short and J 3 bases short, with 13 bases between. The CDR3 totals 15 residues. Per germline, CDR1 MNHEY and CDR2 SVGAGI. Written as DNA, the CDR3 is TGTGCCAGCAGTTACGTCGGCAGCGCCCACACTGAAGCTTTCTTT. This encodes CASSYVGSAHTEAFF.

The V call is TRBV4-1, the J call TRBJ2-7, with unresolved D. With 2 bases removed from V and 3 bases from J, the gap between germline ends came to 8 bases. Germline lookup yields CDR1 MGHRA and CDR2 YSYEKL. There are 13 residues in the CDR3. DNA for the CDR3: TGCGCCAGCAGCCAATTCCAAGGCTACGAGCAGTACTTC. This gives the protein CASSQFQGYEQYF.

This clone came up many times. The chain is built from TRBV10-3 and TRBJ1-2; weak D call: TRBD1 (5 bases). CDR3 size: 15 residues. The V gene lost 7 bases and the J gene lost 3 bases, with 18 bases spanning the gap. CDR1 and CDR2 from the germline V gene are ENHRY and SYGVKD. The CDR3 DNA sequence: TGTGCCATCACCGCCAGGGACGGGCTTGACTATGGCTACACCTTC. It is translated as CAITARDGLDYGYTF.

The rearrangement uses TRBV19 and TRBJ2-2; D not certain. Germline values: CDR1 LNHDA, CDR2 SQIVND (reference sequence). CDR3 length: 13 residues. V was clipped by 0 bases and J by 7 bases, with 6 bases between them. The CDR3 DNA reads as TGTGCCAGTAGTATAGATCTGAGCGGGGAGCTGTTTTTT. Protein product: CASSIDLSGELFF.